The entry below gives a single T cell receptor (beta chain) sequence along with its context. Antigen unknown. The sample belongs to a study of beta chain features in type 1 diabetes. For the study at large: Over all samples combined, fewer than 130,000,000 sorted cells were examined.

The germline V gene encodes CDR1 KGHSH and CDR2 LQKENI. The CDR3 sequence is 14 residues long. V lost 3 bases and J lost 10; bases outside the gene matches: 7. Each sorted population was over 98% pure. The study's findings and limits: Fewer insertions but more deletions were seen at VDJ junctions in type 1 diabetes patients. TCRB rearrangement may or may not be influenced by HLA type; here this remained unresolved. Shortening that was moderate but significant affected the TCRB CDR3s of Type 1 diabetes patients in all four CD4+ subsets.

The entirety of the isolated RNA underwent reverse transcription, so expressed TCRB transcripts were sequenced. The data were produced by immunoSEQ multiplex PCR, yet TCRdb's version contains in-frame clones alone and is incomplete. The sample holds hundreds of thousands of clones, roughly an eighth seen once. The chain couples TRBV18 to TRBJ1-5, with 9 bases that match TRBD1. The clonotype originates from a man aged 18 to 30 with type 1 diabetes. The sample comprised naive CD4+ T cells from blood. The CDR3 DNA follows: TGTGCCAGCTCACCGCCGGGACAGGGAGATCCCCAGCATTTT. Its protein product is CASSPPGQGDPQHF.